This is a list of T cell receptor beta chains from one sample in a study of Ad26.COV2.S vaccination and SARS-CoV-2 variants. Some clones are missing from TCRdb's copy, which holds only in-frame ones; the method was immunoSEQ multiplex PCR. The sample lists about 410,000 clones, 92% occurring once. Source: peripheral blood, taken in a trial of Ad26.COV2.S vaccine versus placebo. Source of these receptors: a person aged 18-60 years who received the Ad26.COV2.S COVID-19 vaccine or a placebo. The conserved cysteine and the conserved F or W are not part of the CDR3 here.

v_call: TRBV24-1
j_call: TRBJ1-2
cdr3_aa: ATSDLRGRGGYT

v_call: TRBV11-2
j_call: TRBJ2-7
cdr3_aa: ASSSARRYEQY

v_call: TRBV4-3
j_call: TRBJ2-3
cdr3_aa: ASSQVHTSGGVDTQY

v_call: TRBV6-5
j_call: TRBJ2-3
cdr3_aa: ASKGRQLGTDTQY

v_call: TRBV15
j_call: TRBJ1-4
cdr3_aa: ATSRDWVLRDRREKLF

v_call: TRBV4-3
j_call: TRBJ1-6
cdr3_aa: ASSPQERGHSPLH

v_call: TRBV30
j_call: TRBJ2-5
cdr3_aa: PWSVDRDRGETQY

v_call: TRBV2
j_call: TRBJ2-4
cdr3_aa: ASAGSRANIQY

v_call: TRBV4-3
j_call: TRBJ1-1
cdr3_aa: ASSQVTKAGPQTEAF

v_call: TRBV11-2
j_call: TRBJ2-7
cdr3_aa: ASSLDLGEQY

v_call: TRBV5-1
j_call: TRBJ1-3
cdr3_aa: ASSLAPGASGNTIY

v_call: TRBV24-1
j_call: TRBJ1-3
cdr3_aa: ATSTTGVGNTIY

v_call: TRBV10-3
j_call: TRBJ2-7
cdr3_aa: AISEGRGAGYEQY

v_call: TRBV5-4
j_call: TRBJ2-5
cdr3_aa: ASSTSLKYQETQY

v_call: TRBV6-2/TRBV6-3
j_call: TRBJ1-1
cdr3_aa: ASSYPTGVNTEAF

v_call: TRBV5-1
j_call: TRBJ1-5
cdr3_aa: ASSLTGGAPNQPQH

v_call: TRBV2
j_call: TRBJ1-3
cdr3_aa: ASSERTNRNTIY